These 7 T cell receptor beta chains share one sample of origin, sequenced in a study of cytotoxic CD8 clonotypes in ibrutinib-treated CLL. The repertoire was sequenced with immunoSEQ multiplex PCR; TCRdb's copy has only in-frame clones and lacks some. The table lists some 70,000 clones, over 75% of them singletons. Sequencing used PBMCs, obtained after 12 months of ibrutinib treatment. These receptors were taken from a human donor with chronic lymphocytic leukemia.

This chain links TRBV25-1 with TRBJ2-3, with D unresolved. CDR1 and CDR2 (germline): MGHDK, SYGVNS. The CDR3 length is 12 residues. V was clipped by 0 bases and J by 11 bases, with 9 bases between them. Here the CDR3 DNA reads TGTGCCAGCAGTGAATATAGGGAAAAGCAGTATTTT. Its translation: CASSEYREKQYF.

This chain connects TRBV18 to TRBJ1-5; TRBD1 matches at 9 bases. The CDR3 has 15 residues. Germline trimming cut 5 bases from V and 1 base from J; bases unmatched to any gene: 3. Germline-derived CDR1 and CDR2 are KGHSH and LQKENI. The CDR3, as DNA: TGTGCCAGCTCAACGGACAGGGGAAGCAATCAGCCCCAGCATTTT. Translated, it gives CASSTDRGSNQPQHF.

The rearrangement links TRBV7-2 to TRBJ1-2; D is unclear. The germline gives CDR1 SGHTA, CDR2 FQGNSA. The CDR3 length is 13 residues. Trimming cost V 1 base and J 7 bases, with 10 bases left between them. The DNA of the CDR3 is TGTGCCAGCAGCTTAGAGGGCTCAAGTGGCTACACCTTC. Translated: CASSLEGSSGYTF.

The chain combines TRBV5-4 with TRBJ2-3; TRBD2 agrees at 9 bases. Unmatched junction bases numbered 4, after V lost 1 base and J lost 1 base. Germline lookup yields CDR1 SGHNT and CDR2 YYREEE (reference sequence). This CDR3 is 16 amino acids long. The CDR3 is CASSLMVAGGTDTQYF. CDR3 coding DNA: TGTGCCAGCAGCTTGATGGTAGCGGGGGGCACAGATACGCAGTATTTT.

The rearrangement links TRBV9 to TRBJ2-7; tentatively, D is TRBD1 (6 bases). This CDR3 has 15 residues. Trimming took 0 bases from V and 5 from J, leaving 15 bases between them. The germline CDR1 and CDR2 sequences are SGDLS and YYNGEE. CDR3 in DNA: TGTGCCAGCAGCGTAGGATCTTGGGCAGGGGACGAGCAGTACTTC. Translating it yields CASSVGSWAGDEQYF.

The V gene is TRBV6-5, the J gene TRBJ1-4; no definite D call. Germline assignment: CDR1 MNHEY and CDR2 SVGAGI. Trimming pared 2 bases from V and 6 bases from J, leaving 16 bases between. This CDR3 has 16 amino acids. CDR3 region: CASSYEHYRRDEKLFF. The CDR3 DNA follows: TGTGCCAGCAGTTACGAGCACTACAGAAGGGATGAAAAACTGTTTTTT.

The rearrangement joins TRBV7-6 to TRBJ1-5; no firm D call. Germline V gives CDR1 SGHVS, CDR2 FNYEAQ. Trimming pared 8 bases from V and 5 bases from J, leaving 13 bases between. This CDR3 has 13 residues. The CDR3 nucleotides read TGTGCCAGCGGCAACCGCGGGGATCAGCCCCAGCATTTT. Encoded protein: CASGNRGDQPQHF.